This entry is about one T cell receptor beta chain. Its antigen is currently unknown. This record belongs to a study of T cell responses to AZD1222 COVID-19 vaccine. Notes on the study in general: AZD1222 recipients seropositive at baseline numbered only five to seven.

CDR3 length equals 11 residues. Per germline, CDR1 DFQATT and CDR2 SNEGSKA (reference sequence). The germline V and J ends were trimmed by 3 bases and 5 bases, with 4 bases remaining between them. Assay used: immunoSEQ multiplex PCR; TCRdb lists only in-frame clones, some missing. The profile covers roughly 150,000 clones, with roughly 87% appearing a single time and around 1% taken by the ten largest. The rearrangement links TRBV20-1 to TRBJ1-4; D remains ambiguous. This TCR came from an adult who received the AZD1222 COVID-19 vaccine. The starting material was peripheral blood, obtained 28 days after the second AZD1222 dose. CDR3 loop: CSARQNEKLFF. The CDR3 DNA reads as TGCAGTGCTAGGCAGAATGAAAAACTGTTTTTT.